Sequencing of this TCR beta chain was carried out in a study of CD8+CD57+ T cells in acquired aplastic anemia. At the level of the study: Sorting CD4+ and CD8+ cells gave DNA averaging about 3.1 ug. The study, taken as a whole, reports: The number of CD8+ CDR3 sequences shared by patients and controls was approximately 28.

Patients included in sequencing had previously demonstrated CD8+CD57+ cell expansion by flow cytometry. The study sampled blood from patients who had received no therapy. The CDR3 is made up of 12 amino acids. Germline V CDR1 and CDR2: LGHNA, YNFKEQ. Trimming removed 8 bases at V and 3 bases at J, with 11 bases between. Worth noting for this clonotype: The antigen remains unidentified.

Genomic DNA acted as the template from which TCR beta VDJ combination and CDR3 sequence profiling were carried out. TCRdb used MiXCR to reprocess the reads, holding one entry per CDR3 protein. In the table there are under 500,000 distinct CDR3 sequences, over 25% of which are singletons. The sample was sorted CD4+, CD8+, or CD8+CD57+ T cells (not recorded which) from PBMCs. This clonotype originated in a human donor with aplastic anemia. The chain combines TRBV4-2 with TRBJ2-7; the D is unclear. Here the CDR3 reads CASPTSNYEQYF. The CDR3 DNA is TGTGCCAGCCCGACGTCTAACTACGAGCAGTACTTC.